This entry concerns a single T cell receptor (beta chain). The source of the sample is a study of blood T cell repertoires in COVID-19. There are 13 residues in the CDR3. V dropped 6 bases and J dropped 5; count of bases not matched to a gene: 9. The V gene's germline CDR1 is SQVTM and CDR2 ANQGSEA. In the original processing: Amplified reference gene primers provided the basis for estimating nucleated cell counts. The assay was immunoSEQ multiplex PCR, and TCRdb's table has in-frame clones only and misses some. That table furnishes V, J and clone size, whereas the DNA furnished D and trimming. This sample has some 180,000 clones, with more than 85% found just once.

The sequenced sample was PBMCs or T cells enriched from blood (not recorded which). This chain joins TRBV29-1 and TRBJ1-2; 7 nucleotides line up with TRBD1. The clonotype comes from a woman between 35 and 50 years old in a cohort exposed to, infected with or recovered from COVID-19 (not recorded which). The DNA of the CDR3 is TGCAGCGTCCCGACAGGGTTCCAGTATGGCTACACCTTC. It codes for CSVPTGFQYGYTF.